This record concerns one T cell receptor (beta chain) sequence. Antigen specificity is unknown. The sample comes from a study of T cell responses to AZD1222 COVID-19 vaccine. Regarding the study as a whole: Only after the peak T cell response were repertoires sampled. Within unmutated variant regions lay the reported targets of nearly half of spike-specific TCRs.

Trimming shortened V by 2 bases and J by 1 base, and 8 bases separated the two germline ends. Germline CDR1 and CDR2: GTSNPN and SVGIG (reference sequence). This CDR3 region has 13 residues. Some clones are missing from TCRdb's copy, which holds only in-frame ones; the method was immunoSEQ multiplex PCR. The sample records more than 100,000 clones, roughly 89% being singletons. Specimen: peripheral blood, collected on day 0 of AZD1222 vaccination. The chain recombines TRBV30 with TRBJ1-1, with D maybe TRBD1 (5 bases). The origin of this receptor is an adult in good health. The CDR3 region is CAWSRTSNTEAFF. As DNA, the CDR3 is TGTGCCTGGAGTAGGACATCGAACACTGAAGCTTTCTTT.